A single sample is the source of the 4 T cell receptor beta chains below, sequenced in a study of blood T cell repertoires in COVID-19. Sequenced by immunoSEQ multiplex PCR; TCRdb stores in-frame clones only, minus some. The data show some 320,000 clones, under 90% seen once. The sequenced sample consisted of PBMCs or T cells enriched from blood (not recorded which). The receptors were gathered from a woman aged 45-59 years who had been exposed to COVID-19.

CDR3 bases: TGTGCCAGCAGCCCATTCCTGGCAGGCAACCGAGATAATTCACCCCTCCACTTT. This sequence encodes CASSPFLAGNRDNSPLHF. The chain employs TRBV3-1 (or the pseudogene TRBV3-2) and TRBJ1-6; D call uncertain. Trimming removed 4 bases from V and 5 bases from J, with 21 bases in between. The CDR3 extends over 18 amino acids. The germline V gene encodes CDR1 LGHDT and CDR2 YNNKEL (reference sequence).

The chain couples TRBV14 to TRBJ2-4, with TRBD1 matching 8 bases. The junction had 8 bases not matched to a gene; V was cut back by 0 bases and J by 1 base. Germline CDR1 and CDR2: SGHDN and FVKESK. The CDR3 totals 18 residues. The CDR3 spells CASSQDLGDRGAKNIQYF. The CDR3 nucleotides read TGTGCCAGCAGCCAAGATTTGGGAGACAGGGGTGCCAAAAACATTCAGTACTTC.

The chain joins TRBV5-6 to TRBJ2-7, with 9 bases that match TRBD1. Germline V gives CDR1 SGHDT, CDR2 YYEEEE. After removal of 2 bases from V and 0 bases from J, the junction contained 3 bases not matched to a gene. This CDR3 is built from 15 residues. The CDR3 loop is CASSFPGQGSYEQYF. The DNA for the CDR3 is TGTGCCAGCAGCTTCCCGGGACAGGGCTCCTACGAGCAGTACTTC. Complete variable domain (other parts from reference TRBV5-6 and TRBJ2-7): DAGVTQSPTHLIKTRGQQVTLRCSPKSGHDTVSWYQQALGQGPQFIFQYYEEEERQRGNFPDRFSGHQFPNYSSELNVNALLLGDSALYLCASSFPGQGSYEQYFGPGTRLTVT.

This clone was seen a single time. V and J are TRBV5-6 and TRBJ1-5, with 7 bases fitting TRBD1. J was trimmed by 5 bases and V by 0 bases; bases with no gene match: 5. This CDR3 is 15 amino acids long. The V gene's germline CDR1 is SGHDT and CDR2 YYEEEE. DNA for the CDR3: TGTGCCAGCAGCTTGGAGGCCAGGGGGGATCAGCCCCAGCATTTT. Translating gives CASSLEARGDQPQHF.